The clone carrying this T cell receptor beta chain has only a few counts. Antigen specificity is unknown. The source of the sample is a study of blood T cells in healthy people across ages. Study-level results: It was held that the diversity estimates obtained from one million T cells were underestimates. As age increased, TCR beta diversity per million T cells fell in a roughly linear fashion.

The V end was cut by 0 bases, the J end by 3 bases, with 10 bases between. CDR3 length equals 14 residues. Germline V lookup: CDR1 SGDLS, CDR2 YYNGEE. Sample-barcoded 5' priming and a J-beta primer mix drove a second PCR of 7 to 11 cycles. A 12-random-nucleotide template-switch adaptor tagged each cDNA molecule. TCRdb itself ran the 5' RACE reads through MiXCR, one entry per CDR3 protein. The sample yields roughly 1.5 million distinct CDR3 sequences, roughly two fifths seen once. The TCR originated in a woman under 30 in good health. The chain carries TRBV9 and TRBJ2-7; D possibly corresponds to TRBD2 (6 bases). The sequencing input was blood. CDR3 sequence (DNA): TGTGCCAGCAGCGTAGCGGAGGGGCACTACGAGCAGTACTTC. It yields the protein CASSVAEGHYEQYF.